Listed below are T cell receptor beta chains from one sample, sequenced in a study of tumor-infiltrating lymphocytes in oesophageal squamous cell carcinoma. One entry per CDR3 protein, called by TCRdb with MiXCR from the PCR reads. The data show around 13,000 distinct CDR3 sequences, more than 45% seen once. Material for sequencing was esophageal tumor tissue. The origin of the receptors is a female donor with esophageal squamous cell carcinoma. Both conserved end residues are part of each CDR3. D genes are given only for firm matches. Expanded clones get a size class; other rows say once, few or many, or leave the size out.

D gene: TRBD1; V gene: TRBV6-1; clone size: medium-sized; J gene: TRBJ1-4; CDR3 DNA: TGTGCCAGCAGTTGGACAGGGACTAATGAAAAACTGTTTTTT; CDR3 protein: CASSWTGTNEKLFF
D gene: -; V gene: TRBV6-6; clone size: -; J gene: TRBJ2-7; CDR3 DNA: TGTGCCAGCAGTCCGAGTAGAGGGAACACTGAAGCTTTCTTC; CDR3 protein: CASSPSRGNTEAFF
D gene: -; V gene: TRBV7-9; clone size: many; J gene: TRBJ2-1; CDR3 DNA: TGTGCCAGCAGCTTAGATAGGAGCGTAGCCGCTGAGCAGTTCTTC; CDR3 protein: CASSLDRSVAAEQFF
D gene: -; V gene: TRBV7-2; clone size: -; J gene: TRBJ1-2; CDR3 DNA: TGTGCCAGCAGTCCTATTGCGGGTAGGGGAGGTACCAACTATGGCTACACCTTC; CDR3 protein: CASSPIAGRGGTNYGYTF
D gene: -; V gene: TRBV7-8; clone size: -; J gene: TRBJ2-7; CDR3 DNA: TGTGCCAGCAGCTTAGCGATCTTATCCTACGAGCAGTACTTC; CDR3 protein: CASSLAILSYEQYF
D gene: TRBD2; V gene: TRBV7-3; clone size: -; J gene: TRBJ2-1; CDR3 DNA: TGTGCCAGCAGCCCTCAAATAGCGGGACTTTACAATGAGCAGTTCTTC; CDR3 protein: CASSPQIAGLYNEQFF
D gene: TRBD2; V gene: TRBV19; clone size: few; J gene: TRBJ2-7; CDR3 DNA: TGTGCCAGTAGTTGGAGGCTAGCGGGAGGGATCTACAATGAGCAGTACTTC; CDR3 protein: CASSWRLAGGIYNEQYF
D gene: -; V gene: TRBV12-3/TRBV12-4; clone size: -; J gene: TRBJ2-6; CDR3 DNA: TGTGCCAGCACTAAAATAGCGGCTGGGGCCAACGTCCTGACTTTC; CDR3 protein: CASTKIAAGANVLTF
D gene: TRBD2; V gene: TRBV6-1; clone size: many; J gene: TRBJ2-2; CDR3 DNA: TGTGCCAGCAGGGGACTAGCGGGGGGGACGTCGCTGTTTTTT; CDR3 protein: CASRGLAGGTSLFF
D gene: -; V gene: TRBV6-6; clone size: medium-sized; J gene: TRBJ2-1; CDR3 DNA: TGTGCCAGCAGTTACGTGGGCCCGGCCTACAGGAATGAGCAGTTCTTC; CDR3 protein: CASSYVGPAYRNEQFF
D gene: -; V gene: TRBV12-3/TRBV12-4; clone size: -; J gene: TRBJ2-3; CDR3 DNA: TGTGCCAGCAGTTTACACAGGACAGATACGCAGTATTTT; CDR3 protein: CASSLHRTDTQYF
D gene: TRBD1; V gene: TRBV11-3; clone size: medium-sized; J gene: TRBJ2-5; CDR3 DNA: TGTGCCAGCAGCTTAGGGGGACAGGTCCAAGAGACCCAGTACTTC; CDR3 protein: CASSLGGQVQETQYF
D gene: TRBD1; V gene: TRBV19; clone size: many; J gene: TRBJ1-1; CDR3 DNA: TGTGCCAGTAGTACGTACGGGGGGACAGGGGCTAAAGCTTTCTTT; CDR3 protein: CASSTYGGTGAKAFF
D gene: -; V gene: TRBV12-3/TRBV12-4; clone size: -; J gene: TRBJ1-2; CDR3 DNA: TGTGCCAGCAGTCTGCTCGCTGGAGGCTACACCTTC; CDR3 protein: CASSLLAGGYTF
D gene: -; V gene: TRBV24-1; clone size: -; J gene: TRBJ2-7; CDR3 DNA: TGTGCCACCAGTGGTCCAGACCTCTCCTACGAGCAGTACTTC; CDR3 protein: CATSGPDLSYEQYF